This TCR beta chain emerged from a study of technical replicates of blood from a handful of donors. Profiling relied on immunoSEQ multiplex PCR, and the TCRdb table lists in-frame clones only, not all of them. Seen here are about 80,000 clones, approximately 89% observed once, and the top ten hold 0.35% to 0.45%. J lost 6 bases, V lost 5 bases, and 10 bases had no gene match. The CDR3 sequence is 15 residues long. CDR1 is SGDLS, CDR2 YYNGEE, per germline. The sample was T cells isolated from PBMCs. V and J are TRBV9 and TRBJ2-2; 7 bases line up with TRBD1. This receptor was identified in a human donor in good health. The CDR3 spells CASSPRQGTSGELFF. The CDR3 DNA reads TGTGCCAGCAGTCCTCGACAGGGTACGTCCGGGGAGCTGTTTTTT. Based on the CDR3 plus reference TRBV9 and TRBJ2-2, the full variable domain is DSGVTQTPKHLITATGQRVTLRCSPRSGDLSVYWYQQSLDQGLQFLIQYYNGEERAKGNILERFSAQQFPDLHSELNLSSLELGDSALYFCASSPRQGTSGELFFGEGSRLTVL.